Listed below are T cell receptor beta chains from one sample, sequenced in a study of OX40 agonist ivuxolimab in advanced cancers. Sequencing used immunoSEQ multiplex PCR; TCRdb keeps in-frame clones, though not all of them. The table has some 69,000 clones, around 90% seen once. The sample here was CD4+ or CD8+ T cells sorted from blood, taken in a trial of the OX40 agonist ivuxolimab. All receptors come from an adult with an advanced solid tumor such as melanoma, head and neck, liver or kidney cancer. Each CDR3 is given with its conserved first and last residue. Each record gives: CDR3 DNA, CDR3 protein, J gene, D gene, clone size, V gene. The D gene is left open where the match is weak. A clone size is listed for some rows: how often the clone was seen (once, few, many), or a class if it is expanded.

CDR3 DNA: TGTGCCAGCAGCAGACTAGCGGGAGGGATGGGAGAGCAGTTCTTC; CDR3 protein: CASSRLAGGMGEQFF; J gene: TRBJ2-1; D gene: TRBD2; clone size: .; V gene: TRBV7-3
CDR3 DNA: TGCGCCAGCAGCCGGCGGACGGAGACTACCGGGGAGCTGTTTTTT; CDR3 protein: CASSRRTETTGELFF; J gene: TRBJ2-2; D gene: .; clone size: .; V gene: TRBV4-3
CDR3 DNA: TGTGCCAGCAGTACCGGGACGGTCACCTACGAGCAGTACTTC; CDR3 protein: CASSTGTVTYEQYF; J gene: TRBJ2-7; D gene: .; clone size: .; V gene: TRBV28
CDR3 DNA: TGTGCCAGCTCTACGGTCGGGCAGGGGGAGGATGAGCAGTTCTTC; CDR3 protein: CASSTVGQGEDEQFF; J gene: TRBJ2-1; D gene: .; clone size: .; V gene: TRBV7-9
CDR3 DNA: TGTGCCAGCAGTGAACAAGGCCCTGGCTACACCTTC; CDR3 protein: CASSEQGPGYTF; J gene: TRBJ1-2; D gene: .; clone size: .; V gene: TRBV2
CDR3 DNA: TGTGCCAGCAGCTTAGGGTTCAGAGAGCAGTATTTT; CDR3 protein: CASSLGFREQYF; J gene: TRBJ2-3; D gene: .; clone size: once; V gene: TRBV11-3
CDR3 DNA: TGTGCCAGCAGCCTCCGATCGGGCAATCAGCCCCAGCATTTT; CDR3 protein: CASSLRSGNQPQHF; J gene: TRBJ1-5; D gene: .; clone size: .; V gene: TRBV7-2
CDR3 DNA: TGTGCCAGCAGCTTCCCAGGGGGTCGGGGCGAGACCCAGTACTTC; CDR3 protein: CASSFPGGRGETQYF; J gene: TRBJ2-5; D gene: TRBD1; clone size: .; V gene: TRBV7-2
CDR3 DNA: TGTGCCAGCAGCGCCTACACAGGGATCTCTGGAAACACCATATATTTT; CDR3 protein: CASSAYTGISGNTIYF; J gene: TRBJ1-3; D gene: .; clone size: .; V gene: TRBV9
CDR3 DNA: TGTGCCAGCAGCTCCCCTGTGGGAGCCCCGAACACCGGGGAGCTGTTTTTT; CDR3 protein: CASSSPVGAPNTGELFF; J gene: TRBJ2-2; D gene: .; clone size: once; V gene: TRBV7-9
CDR3 DNA: TGTGCCAGCAAAACAGGGGGCTTGGGCAATCAGCCCCAGCATTTT; CDR3 protein: CASKTGGLGNQPQHF; J gene: TRBJ1-5; D gene: TRBD1; clone size: .; V gene: TRBV6-6
CDR3 DNA: TGTGCCATCAGTGAGGTTGGTGGAAATGAGCAGTTCTTC; CDR3 protein: CAISEVGGNEQFF; J gene: TRBJ2-1; D gene: .; clone size: .; V gene: TRBV10-3
CDR3 DNA: TGTGCCAGCAGCTCCCACAGGGGGCTCCAGCCCCAGCATTTT; CDR3 protein: CASSSHRGLQPQHF; J gene: TRBJ1-5; D gene: TRBD1; clone size: .; V gene: TRBV7-2
CDR3 DNA: TGTGCCAGCTCACCCCTTAGGGTTGCGGTAAACAATGAGCAGTTCTTC; CDR3 protein: CASSPLRVAVNNEQFF; J gene: TRBJ2-1; D gene: .; clone size: .; V gene: TRBV18
CDR3 DNA: TGTGCCAGTAGTACAGACGGACGCACTGGAAACACCATATATTTT; CDR3 protein: CASSTDGRTGNTIYF; J gene: TRBJ1-3; D gene: .; clone size: .; V gene: TRBV19
CDR3 DNA: TGTGCCAGTAGGGAGGGGTCCCTCACAGATACGCAGTATTTT; CDR3 protein: CASREGSLTDTQYF; J gene: TRBJ2-3; D gene: .; clone size: .; V gene: TRBV19
CDR3 DNA: TGTGCCAGCAGTTTAGTGGTAAGCTCCTACAATGAGCAGTTCTTC; CDR3 protein: CASSLVVSSYNEQFF; J gene: TRBJ2-1; D gene: .; clone size: .; V gene: TRBV6-5
CDR3 DNA: TGTGCCAGCTCGGGAGGAAACAATGAGCAGTTCTTC; CDR3 protein: CASSGGNNEQFF; J gene: TRBJ2-1; D gene: .; clone size: .; V gene: TRBV18
CDR3 DNA: TGCGCCAGCAGCTTGGGACAGAGCAATCAGCCCCAGCATTTT; CDR3 protein: CASSLGQSNQPQHF; J gene: TRBJ1-5; D gene: .; clone size: .; V gene: TRBV5-1
CDR3 DNA: TGTGCCAGCTCTGCAACAAGGAACACTGAAGCTTTCTTT; CDR3 protein: CASSATRNTEAFF; J gene: TRBJ1-1; D gene: .; clone size: .; V gene: TRBV27
CDR3 DNA: TGTGCCAGCAGTTACTCGACTGACCACCCAACCGAGCAGTACTTC; CDR3 protein: CASSYSTDHPTEQYF; J gene: TRBJ2-7; D gene: .; clone size: .; V gene: TRBV6-6
CDR3 DNA: TGTGCCAGCAGCTCCTTCGGCGGGTCACGTGAAAAACTGTTTTTT; CDR3 protein: CASSSFGGSREKLFF; J gene: TRBJ1-4; D gene: .; clone size: .; V gene: TRBV7-2
CDR3 DNA: TGTGCCAGCAGCGAAACCGGGACGCCCTTCGGAAACACCATATATTTT; CDR3 protein: CASSETGTPFGNTIYF; J gene: TRBJ1-3; D gene: .; clone size: .; V gene: TRBV9
CDR3 DNA: TGCAGCGTGACCTTCTCTGGAAACACCATATATTTT; CDR3 protein: CSVTFSGNTIYF; J gene: TRBJ1-3; D gene: .; clone size: .; V gene: TRBV29-1
CDR3 DNA: TGTGCCAGTACGTCTAGCGGACTGGACAATGAGCAGTTCTTC; CDR3 protein: CASTSSGLDNEQFF; J gene: TRBJ2-1; D gene: TRBD2; clone size: .; V gene: TRBV7-9
CDR3 DNA: TGTGCTAGCAGCCCGGCCCCGAGAGGTACTGAAGCTTTCTTT; CDR3 protein: CASSPAPRGTEAFF; J gene: TRBJ1-1; D gene: .; clone size: once; V gene: TRBV7-7
CDR3 DNA: TGTGCCAGCAGTGTCGACAGGGGTTACGAGCAGTACTTC; CDR3 protein: CASSVDRGYEQYF; J gene: TRBJ2-7; D gene: TRBD1; clone size: .; V gene: TRBV28
CDR3 DNA: TGTGCCAGCAGTTTATCAGGGGGGTCTCAGCCCCAGCATTTT; CDR3 protein: CASSLSGGSQPQHF; J gene: TRBJ1-5; D gene: TRBD1; clone size: .; V gene: TRBV28
CDR3 DNA: TGTGCCAGCTCGCGCGGGACAGCGGCCTCAGGCCAAGAGACCCAGTACTTC; CDR3 protein: CASSRGTAASGQETQYF; J gene: TRBJ2-5; D gene: .; clone size: once; V gene: TRBV18
CDR3 DNA: TGCGCCAGCAGCTTGACGGCAGCCACCGGGGAGCTGTTTTTT; CDR3 protein: CASSLTAATGELFF; J gene: TRBJ2-2; D gene: .; clone size: .; V gene: TRBV5-1
CDR3 DNA: TGTGCTAGCAGCCTCGGGTCAGGGCCAGAGACCCAGTACTTC; CDR3 protein: CASSLGSGPETQYF; J gene: TRBJ2-5; D gene: .; clone size: .; V gene: TRBV7-7
CDR3 DNA: TGTGCCAGCAGCGTGGACTCATTAACCTACGAGCAGTACTTC; CDR3 protein: CASSVDSLTYEQYF; J gene: TRBJ2-7; D gene: .; clone size: .; V gene: TRBV9
CDR3 DNA: TGTGCCAGCAGTTACCAGGAGGTGAACACTGAAGCTTTCTTT; CDR3 protein: CASSYQEVNTEAFF; J gene: TRBJ1-1; D gene: .; clone size: .; V gene: TRBV6-6
CDR3 DNA: TGTGCCAGTTGGACTAGCGGGAGAGGGGTTGAGCAGTTCTTC; CDR3 protein: CASWTSGRGVEQFF; J gene: TRBJ2-1; D gene: TRBD2; clone size: .; V gene: TRBV28
CDR3 DNA: TGTGCCAGCAGCTTAAGGGAGGAGTACGAGCAGTACTTC; CDR3 protein: CASSLREEYEQYF; J gene: TRBJ2-7; D gene: .; clone size: few; V gene: TRBV7-2
CDR3 DNA: TGCGCCAGCAGCGTAAATGGGGCGCCCAGCAATCAGCCCCAGCATTTT; CDR3 protein: CASSVNGAPSNQPQHF; J gene: TRBJ1-5; D gene: .; clone size: .; V gene: TRBV4-1
CDR3 DNA: TGTGCCAGTATCATGCTCGGGGGTCGGACTGAAGCTTTCTTT; CDR3 protein: CASIMLGGRTEAFF; J gene: TRBJ1-1; D gene: .; clone size: few; V gene: TRBV19
CDR3 DNA: TGCGCCAGCAGCCCTCAGGGGTCTAATGAAAAACTGTTTTTT; CDR3 protein: CASSPQGSNEKLFF; J gene: TRBJ1-4; D gene: .; clone size: .; V gene: TRBV5-1
CDR3 DNA: TGTGCCAGCAGCTTGGGGTTAGATACGCAGTATTTT; CDR3 protein: CASSLGLDTQYF; J gene: TRBJ2-3; D gene: .; clone size: .; V gene: TRBV7-9
CDR3 DNA: TGTGCCAGCAAGCACAGTCCTACAGATACGCAGTATTTT; CDR3 protein: CASKHSPTDTQYF; J gene: TRBJ2-3; D gene: .; clone size: .; V gene: TRBV6-5
CDR3 DNA: TGTGCCAGCAGCTCCGGGCTAACCGACAGGGTTAGCACAGATACGCAGTATTTT; CDR3 protein: CASSSGLTDRVSTDTQYF; J gene: TRBJ2-3; D gene: TRBD1; clone size: .; V gene: TRBV5-4
CDR3 DNA: TGTGCCAGCAGCCACCAAGGGGGCCCGAACACCGGGGAGCTGTTTTTT; CDR3 protein: CASSHQGGPNTGELFF; J gene: TRBJ2-2; D gene: TRBD1; clone size: .; V gene: TRBV16
CDR3 DNA: TGTGCCAGCAGCCTAGACGGTGACTATGGCTACACCTTC; CDR3 protein: CASSLDGDYGYTF; J gene: TRBJ1-2; D gene: .; clone size: .; V gene: TRBV6-6
CDR3 DNA: TGTGCCAGCAGTGAAGTGGTCTCCTACAATGAGCAGTTCTTC; CDR3 protein: CASSEVVSYNEQFF; J gene: TRBJ2-1; D gene: .; clone size: .; V gene: TRBV2
CDR3 DNA: TGTGCCAGCAGGAACCGCGGGACAGGGGGTTTCACCGGGGAGCTGTTTTTT; CDR3 protein: CASRNRGTGGFTGELFF; J gene: TRBJ2-2; D gene: TRBD1; clone size: .; V gene: TRBV7-9
CDR3 DNA: TGTGCCAGCAGCTTAAACACCTACGAGCAGTACTTC; CDR3 protein: CASSLNTYEQYF; J gene: TRBJ2-7; D gene: .; clone size: once; V gene: TRBV7-6
CDR3 DNA: TGTGCCAGTAACCCTCGGGGACTAGCGGGAGCTGCCGGGGAGCTGTTTTTT; CDR3 protein: CASNPRGLAGAAGELFF; J gene: TRBJ2-2; D gene: TRBD2; clone size: .; V gene: TRBV19
CDR3 DNA: TGTGCCAGCAGTCCCGGGACCAACAATGAGCAGTTCTTC; CDR3 protein: CASSPGTNNEQFF; J gene: TRBJ2-1; D gene: .; clone size: .; V gene: TRBV2
CDR3 DNA: TGTGCCAGCGGGGACAGGGGGCCCTACGAGCAGTACTTC; CDR3 protein: CASGDRGPYEQYF; J gene: TRBJ2-7; D gene: TRBD1; clone size: .; V gene: TRBV6-6
CDR3 DNA: TGTGCCAGCAGACTGTTATATGGGACCTACGAGCAGTACTTC; CDR3 protein: CASRLLYGTYEQYF; J gene: TRBJ2-7; D gene: .; clone size: .; V gene: TRBV6-6
CDR3 DNA: TGTGCCAGCAGCTTAGTCGGGAGGACAGATACGCAGTATTTT; CDR3 protein: CASSLVGRTDTQYF; J gene: TRBJ2-3; D gene: TRBD2; clone size: .; V gene: TRBV13
CDR3 DNA: TGTGCCAGCTCACCTTCCGGGACTACCGGGGAGTTCTTC; CDR3 protein: CASSPSGTTGEFF; J gene: TRBJ2-1; D gene: TRBD2; clone size: few; V gene: TRBV18
CDR3 DNA: TGCAGTGCTAGCTTACATGATGAGCAGTTCTTC; CDR3 protein: CSASLHDEQFF; J gene: TRBJ2-1; D gene: .; clone size: .; V gene: TRBV20-1
CDR3 DNA: TGTGCCAGCGGGGGAAACACCGGGGAGCTGTTTTTT; CDR3 protein: CASGGNTGELFF; J gene: TRBJ2-2; D gene: .; clone size: once; V gene: TRBV6-6
CDR3 DNA: TGTGCCAGCAGCCCACTTGGACAGGTGCTCTATGGCTACACCTTC; CDR3 protein: CASSPLGQVLYGYTF; J gene: TRBJ1-2; D gene: TRBD1; clone size: .; V gene: TRBV14
CDR3 DNA: TGTGCCACCAGGCGGACAGGGGCCGACGAGCAGTACTTC; CDR3 protein: CATRRTGADEQYF; J gene: TRBJ2-7; D gene: TRBD1; clone size: .; V gene: TRBV2
CDR3 DNA: TGTGCCAGTAGTATGGGGAGGCGAGAGACCCAGTACTTC; CDR3 protein: CASSMGRRETQYF; J gene: TRBJ2-5; D gene: .; clone size: .; V gene: TRBV19